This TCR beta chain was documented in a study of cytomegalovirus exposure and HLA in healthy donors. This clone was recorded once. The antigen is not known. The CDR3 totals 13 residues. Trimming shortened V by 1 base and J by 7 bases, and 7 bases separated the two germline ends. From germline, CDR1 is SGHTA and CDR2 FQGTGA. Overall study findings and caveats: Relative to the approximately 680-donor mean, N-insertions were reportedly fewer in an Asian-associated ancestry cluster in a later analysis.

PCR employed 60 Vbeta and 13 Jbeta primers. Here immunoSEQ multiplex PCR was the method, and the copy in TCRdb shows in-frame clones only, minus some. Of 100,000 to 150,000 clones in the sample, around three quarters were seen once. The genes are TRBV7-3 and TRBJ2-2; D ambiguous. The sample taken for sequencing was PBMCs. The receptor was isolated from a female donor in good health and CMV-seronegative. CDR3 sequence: CASSLNAGGELFF. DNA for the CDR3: TGTGCCAGCAGCTTAAATGCAGGCGGGGAGCTGTTTTTT. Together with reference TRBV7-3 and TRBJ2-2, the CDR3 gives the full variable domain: GAGVSQTPSNKVTEKGKYVELRCDPISGHTALYWYRQSLGQGPEFLIYFQGTGAADDSGLPNDRFFAVRPEGSVSTLKIQRTERGDSAVYLCASSLNAGGELFFGEGSRLTVL.